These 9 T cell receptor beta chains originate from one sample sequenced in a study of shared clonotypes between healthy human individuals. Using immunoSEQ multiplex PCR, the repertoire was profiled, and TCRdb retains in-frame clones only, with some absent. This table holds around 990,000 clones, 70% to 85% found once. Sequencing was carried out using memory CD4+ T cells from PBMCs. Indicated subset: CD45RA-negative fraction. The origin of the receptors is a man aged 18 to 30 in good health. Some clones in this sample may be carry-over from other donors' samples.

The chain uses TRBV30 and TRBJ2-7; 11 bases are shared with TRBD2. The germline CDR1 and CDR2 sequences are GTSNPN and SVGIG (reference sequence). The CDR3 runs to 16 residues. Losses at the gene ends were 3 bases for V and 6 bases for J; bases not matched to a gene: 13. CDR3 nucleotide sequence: TGTGCCTGGAGCGCCCTAGCGGGAGGAGGGTCGATCGAGCAGTACTTC. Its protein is CAWSALAGGGSIEQYF.

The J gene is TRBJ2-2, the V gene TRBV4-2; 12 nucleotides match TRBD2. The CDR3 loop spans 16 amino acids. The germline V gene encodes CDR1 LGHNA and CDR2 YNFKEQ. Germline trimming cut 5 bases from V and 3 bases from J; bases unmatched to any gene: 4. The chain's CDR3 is CASSYLAGGDTGELFF. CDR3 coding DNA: TGTGCCAGCAGCTACCTAGCGGGAGGGGACACCGGGGAGCTGTTTTTT.

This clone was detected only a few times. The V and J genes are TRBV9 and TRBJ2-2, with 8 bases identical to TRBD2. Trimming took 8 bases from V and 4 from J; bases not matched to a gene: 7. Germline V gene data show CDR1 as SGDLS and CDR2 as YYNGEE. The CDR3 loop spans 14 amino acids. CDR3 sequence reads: CASSGTRGTGELFF. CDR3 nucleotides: TGTGCCAGTTCCGGGACTAGAGGCACCGGGGAGCTGTTTTTT.

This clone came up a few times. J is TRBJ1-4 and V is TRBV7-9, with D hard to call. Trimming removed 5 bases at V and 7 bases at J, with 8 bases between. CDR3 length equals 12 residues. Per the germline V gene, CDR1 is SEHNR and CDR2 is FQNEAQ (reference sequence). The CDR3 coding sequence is TGTGCCAGCAGCCAGGTTCGTGAAAAACTGTTTTTT. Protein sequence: CASSQVREKLFF.

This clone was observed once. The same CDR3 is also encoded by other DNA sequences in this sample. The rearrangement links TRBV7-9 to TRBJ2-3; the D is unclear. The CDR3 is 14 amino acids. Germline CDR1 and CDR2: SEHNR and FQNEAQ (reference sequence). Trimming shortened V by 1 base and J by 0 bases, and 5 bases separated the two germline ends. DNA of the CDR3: TGTGCCAGCAGCTTAGGGGTGAGCACAGATACGCAGTATTTT. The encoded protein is CASSLGVSTDTQYF.

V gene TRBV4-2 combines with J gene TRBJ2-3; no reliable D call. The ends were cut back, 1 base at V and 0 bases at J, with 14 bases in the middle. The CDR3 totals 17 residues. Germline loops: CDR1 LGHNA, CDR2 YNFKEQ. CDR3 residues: CASSQVSGGQSTDTQYF. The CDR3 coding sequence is TGTGCCAGCAGCCAAGTGTCTGGCGGCCAAAGCACAGATACGCAGTATTTT.

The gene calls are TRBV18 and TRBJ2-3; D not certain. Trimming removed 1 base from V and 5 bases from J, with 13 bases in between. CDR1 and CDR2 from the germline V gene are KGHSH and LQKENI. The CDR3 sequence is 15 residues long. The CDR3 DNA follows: TGTGCCAGCTCACCACAGGGCCTTCCCCAAGATACGCAGTATTTT. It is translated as CASSPQGLPQDTQYF.

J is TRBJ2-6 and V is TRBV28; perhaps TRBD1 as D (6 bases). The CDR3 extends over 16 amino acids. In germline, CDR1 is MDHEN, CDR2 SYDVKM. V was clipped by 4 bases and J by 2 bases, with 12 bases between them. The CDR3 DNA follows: TGTGCCAGCAGTTCCTTACAGGGAACTGGGGCCAACGTCCTGACTTTC. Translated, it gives CASSSLQGTGANVLTF.

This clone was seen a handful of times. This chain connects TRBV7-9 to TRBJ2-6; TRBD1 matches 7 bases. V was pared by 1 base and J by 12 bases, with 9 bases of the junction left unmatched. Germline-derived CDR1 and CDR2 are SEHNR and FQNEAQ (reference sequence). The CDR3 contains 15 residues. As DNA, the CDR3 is TGTGCCAGCAGCTTAGAGTGTCAGGGGGTGTGCGTCCTGACTTTC. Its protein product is CASSLECQGVCVLTF.